These 9 T cell receptor beta chains originate from one sample sequenced in a study of blood T cell repertoires in COVID-19. TCRdb's table, derived via immunoSEQ multiplex PCR, lists solely in-frame clones and lacks some. The table records 300,000 to 400,000 clones, approximately 90% of them present only once. Input material: peripheral blood. These receptor sequences come from a woman aged 18-29 years who had recovered from COVID-19.

The chain joins TRBV30 to TRBJ2-1; the D gene is possibly TRBD2 (5 bases). The CDR3 sequence is 13 residues long. CDR1 and CDR2 from the germline V gene are GTSNPN and SVGIG (reference sequence). Deletions cut 0 bases from V and 6 bases from J, with 9 bases between. CDR3 loop: CAWSVGEGNEQFF. The DNA for the CDR3 is TGTGCCTGGAGTGTTGGTGAGGGCAATGAGCAGTTCTTC.

The sample holds one count of this clone. V usage is TRBV7-2 and J usage is TRBJ1-5; D might be TRBD1 (6 bases). Germline CDR1 SGHTA, CDR2 FQGNSA. V dropped 3 bases and J dropped 3 bases, with 9 bases sitting between them. The CDR3 spans 14 residues. The CDR3 loop reads CASSLQGPNQPQHF. CDR3 DNA: TGTGCCAGCAGCTTGCAGGGGCCCAATCAGCCCCAGCATTTT.

J is TRBJ2-7 and V is TRBV6-5; TRBD1 aligns across 12 bases. The CDR3 extends over 15 amino acids. Unmatched junction bases numbered 3, after V lost 6 bases and J lost 0 bases. Germline V gives CDR1 MNHEY, CDR2 SVGAGI. The CDR3 DNA reads as TGTGCCAGCAGGTCGGGACAGGGGGCCTCCTACGAGCAGTACGTC. Translation: CASRSGQGASYEQYV.

There are a few counts of this clone. The J gene is TRBJ2-7, the V gene TRBV6-2 or TRBV6-3; D is uncertain. Trimming took off 6 bases at V and 10 bases at J, with 16 bases between the two ends. CDR1 is MNHEY, CDR2 SVGEGT, per germline. This CDR3 is built from 12 residues. This CDR3 is CASSEGRMLQYV. The CDR3 DNA reads TGTGCCAGCAGCGAAGGCAGGATGTTACAGTACGTC.

The V call is TRBV11-3, the J call TRBJ2-2, with D tentatively TRBD2 (5 bases). This CDR3 comprises 14 residues. Germline V gene sequence: CDR1 SGHNT, CDR2 YENEEA. V was shortened by 5 bases and J by 4 bases, with 11 bases between the two germline ends. CDR3 sequence (DNA): TGTGCCAGCAGCCCGGTAGCGTTCACCGGGGAGCTGTTTTTT. Protein sequence: CASSPVAFTGELFF.

This sequence joins TRBV11-2 and TRBJ2-3, with 7 bases aligning to TRBD1. V shed 5 bases and J 0 bases; nucleotides not matched to a gene: 2. The CDR3 consists of 14 residues. Germline values: CDR1 SGHAT, CDR2 FQNNGV. CDR3 amino acids: CASSVRGSTDTQYF. DNA for the CDR3: TGTGCCAGCAGCGTCAGGGGGAGCACAGATACGCAGTATTTT.

The chain joins TRBV15 to TRBJ2-1, with TRBD1 matching over 9 bases. The junction had 4 bases not matched to a gene; V was cut back by 1 base and J by 0 bases. The CDR3 is 17 residues long. Germline-derived CDR1 and CDR2 are LNHNV and YYDKDF (reference sequence). For the CDR3, the DNA is TGTGCCACCAGCAGAGGCAGGGGACAGGGCTCCTACAATGAGCAGTTCTTC. This codes for CATSRGRGQGSYNEQFF.

The chain links TRBV6-6 to TRBJ2-1, with 7 bases matching TRBD2. The CDR3 contains 16 residues. V shed 6 bases, J shed 4 bases, and the junction held 12 bases outside the gene matches. Germline V CDR1 and CDR2: MNHNY, SVGAGI (reference sequence). The CDR3: CASRELVGRSYNEQFF. In DNA form, the CDR3 reads TGTGCCAGCAGGGAGCTTGTCGGGAGGTCGTACAATGAGCAGTTCTTC.

As regards this clone: The sample has other DNA sequences that encode this CDR3 too. The J gene is TRBJ1-4, the V gene TRBV6-5, with 12 bases fitting TRBD1. Germline lookup yields CDR1 MNHEY and CDR2 SVGAGI. After removal of 0 bases from V and 8 bases from J, the junction contained 1 base not matched to a gene. The CDR3 runs 15 residues. This CDR3 reads CASSYSGTGGEKLFF. The CDR3 DNA follows: TGTGCCAGCAGTTACTCAGGGACAGGGGGCGAAAAACTGTTTTTT.